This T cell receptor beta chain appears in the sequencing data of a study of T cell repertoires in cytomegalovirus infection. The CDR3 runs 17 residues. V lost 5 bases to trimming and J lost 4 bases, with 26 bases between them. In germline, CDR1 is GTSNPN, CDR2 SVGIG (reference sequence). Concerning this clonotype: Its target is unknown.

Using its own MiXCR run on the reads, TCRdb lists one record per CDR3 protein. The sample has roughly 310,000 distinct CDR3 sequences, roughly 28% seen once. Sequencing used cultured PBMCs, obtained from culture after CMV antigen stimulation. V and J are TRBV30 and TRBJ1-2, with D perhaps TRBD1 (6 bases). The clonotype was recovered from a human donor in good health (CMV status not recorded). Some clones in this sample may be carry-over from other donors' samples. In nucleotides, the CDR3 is TGTGCCTGGCGTCCGGGCAGGGGTCTAACCAGTCGCTATGGCTACACCTTC. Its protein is CAWRPGRGLTSRYGYTF. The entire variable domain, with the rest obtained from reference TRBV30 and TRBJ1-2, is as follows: SQTIHQWPATLVQPVGSPLSLECTVEGTSNPNLYWYRQAAGRGLQLLFYSVGIGQISSEVPQNLSASRPQDRQFILSSKKLLLSDSGFYLCAWRPGRGLTSRYGYTFGSGTRLTVV.